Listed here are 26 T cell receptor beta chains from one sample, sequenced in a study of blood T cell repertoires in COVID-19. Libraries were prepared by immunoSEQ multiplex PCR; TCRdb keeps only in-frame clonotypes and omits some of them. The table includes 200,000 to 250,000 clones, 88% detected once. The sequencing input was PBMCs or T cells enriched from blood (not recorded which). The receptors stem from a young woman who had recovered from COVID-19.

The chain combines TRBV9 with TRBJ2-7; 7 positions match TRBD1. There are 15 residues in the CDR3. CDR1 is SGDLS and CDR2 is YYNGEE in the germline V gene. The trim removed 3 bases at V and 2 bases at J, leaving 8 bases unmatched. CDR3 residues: CASSAYGTAAYEQYF. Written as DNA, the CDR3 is TGTGCCAGCAGCGCTTACGGGACAGCGGCCTACGAGCAGTACTTC.

This chain's CDR3 is CASSHLDRAGETQYF. As DNA, the CDR3 is TGCGCCAGCAGCCACCTTGACAGGGCTGGCGAGACCCAGTACTTC. This chain uses TRBV4-3 with TRBJ2-5, with 7 bases identical to TRBD1. Germline CDR1 reads LGHNA; CDR2 reads YSLEER. CDR3 length: 15 amino acids. The junction had 9 bases not matched to a gene; V was cut back by 3 bases and J by 5 bases.

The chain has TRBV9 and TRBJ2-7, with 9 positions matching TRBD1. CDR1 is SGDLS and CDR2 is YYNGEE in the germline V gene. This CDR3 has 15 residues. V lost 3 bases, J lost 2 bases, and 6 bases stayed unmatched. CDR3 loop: CASSAGTGSTYEQYF. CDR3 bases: TGTGCCAGCAGCGCCGGGACAGGGAGCACCTACGAGCAGTACTTC. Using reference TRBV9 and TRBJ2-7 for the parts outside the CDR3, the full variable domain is DSGVTQTPKHLITATGQRVTLRCSPRSGDLSVYWYQQSLDQGLQFLIQYYNGEERAKGNILERFSAQQFPDLHSELNLSSLELGDSALYFCASSAGTGSTYEQYFGPGTRLTVT.

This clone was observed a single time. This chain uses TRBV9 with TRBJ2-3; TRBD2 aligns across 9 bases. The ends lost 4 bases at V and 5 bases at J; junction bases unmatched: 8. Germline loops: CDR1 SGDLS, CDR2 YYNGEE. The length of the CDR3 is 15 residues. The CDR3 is CASSPSGEEGDTQYF. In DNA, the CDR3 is TGTGCCAGCAGCCCTAGCGGGGAGGAGGGAGATACGCAGTATTTT.

CDR3 amino acids: CASSQGTLDQPQHF. CDR3 nucleotide sequence: TGCGCCAGCAGCCAAGGGACATTAGATCAGCCCCAGCATTTT. The chain combines TRBV4-1 with TRBJ1-5; D may be TRBD1 (5 bases). The CDR3 sequence is 14 residues long. The V gene's germline CDR1 is MGHRA and CDR2 YSYEKL. Trimming took off 1 base at V and 5 bases at J, with 9 bases between the two ends.

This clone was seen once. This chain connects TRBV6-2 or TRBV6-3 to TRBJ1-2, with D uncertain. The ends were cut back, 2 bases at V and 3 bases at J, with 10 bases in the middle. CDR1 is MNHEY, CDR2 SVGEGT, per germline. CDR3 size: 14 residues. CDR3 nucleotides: TGTGCCAGCAGTTACGGCGGCAAAGACTATGGCTACACCTTC. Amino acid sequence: CASSYGGKDYGYTF.

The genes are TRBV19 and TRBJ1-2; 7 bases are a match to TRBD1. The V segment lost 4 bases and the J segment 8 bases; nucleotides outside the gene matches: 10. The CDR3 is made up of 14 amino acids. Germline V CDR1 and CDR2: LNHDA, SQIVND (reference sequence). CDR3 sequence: CASSTARQGRGYTF. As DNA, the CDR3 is TGTGCCAGTAGTACCGCCCGACAGGGCCGGGGCTACACCTTC.

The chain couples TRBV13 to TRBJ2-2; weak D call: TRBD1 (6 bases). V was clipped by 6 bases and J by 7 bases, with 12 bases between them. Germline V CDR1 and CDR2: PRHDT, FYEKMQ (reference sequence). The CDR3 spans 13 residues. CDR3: CASSSGDGGELFF. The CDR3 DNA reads TGTGCCAGCAGTTCAGGGGATGGCGGGGAGCTGTTTTTT.

The CDR3 reads CASSHGQGGEQYF. As DNA, the CDR3 is TGTGCCAGCAGTCACGGACAGGGCGGCGAGCAGTACTTC. This rearrangement joins TRBV7-7 to TRBJ2-7; 8 positions match TRBD1. V shed 6 bases, J shed 6 bases, and the junction held 7 bases outside the gene matches. The CDR3 has 13 amino acids. The V gene's germline CDR1 is SSHAT and CDR2 FNYEAQ (reference sequence). Filled out from reference TRBV7-7 and TRBJ2-7, the complete variable domain reads GAGVSQSPRYKVTKRGQDVTLRCDPISSHATLYWYQQALGQGPEFLTYFNYEAQPDKSGLPSDRFSAERPEGSISTLTIQRTEQRDSAMYRCASSHGQGGEQYFGPGTRLTVT.

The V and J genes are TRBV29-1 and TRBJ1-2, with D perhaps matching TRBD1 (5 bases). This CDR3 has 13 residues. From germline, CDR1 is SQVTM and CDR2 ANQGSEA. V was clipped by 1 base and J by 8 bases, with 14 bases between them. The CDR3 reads CSVEAEGRGGYTF. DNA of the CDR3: TGCAGCGTTGAAGCAGAAGGTCGGGGGGGCTACACCTTC.

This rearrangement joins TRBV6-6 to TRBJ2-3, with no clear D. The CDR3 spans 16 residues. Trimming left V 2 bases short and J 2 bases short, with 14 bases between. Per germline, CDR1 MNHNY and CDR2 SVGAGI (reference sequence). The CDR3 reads CASSYHRERFTDTQYF. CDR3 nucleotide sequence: TGTGCCAGCAGTTACCATCGTGAGCGATTCACAGATACGCAGTATTTT.

The chain's CDR3 is CASTPTSGSYNEQFF. In DNA, the CDR3 is TGTGCCAGCACCCCGACTAGCGGATCCTACAATGAGCAGTTCTTC. The V and J genes are TRBV6-5 and TRBJ2-1; TRBD2 matches at 9 bases. Trimming took 7 bases from V and 1 from J; bases not matched to a gene: 5. Germline CDR1 reads MNHEY; CDR2 reads SVGAGI. There are 15 residues in the CDR3.

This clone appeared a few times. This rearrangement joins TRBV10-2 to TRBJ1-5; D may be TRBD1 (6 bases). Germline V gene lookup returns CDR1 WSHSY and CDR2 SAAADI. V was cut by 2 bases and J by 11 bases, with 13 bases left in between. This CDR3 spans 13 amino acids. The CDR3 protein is CASSETGPGSQHF. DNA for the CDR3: TGCGCCAGCAGTGAGACAGGGCCTGGGTCCCAGCATTTT.

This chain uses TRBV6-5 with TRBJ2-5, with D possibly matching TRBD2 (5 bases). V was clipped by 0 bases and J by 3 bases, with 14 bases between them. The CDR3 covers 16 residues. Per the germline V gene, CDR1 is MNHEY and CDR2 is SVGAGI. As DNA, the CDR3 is TGTGCCAGCAGTTACTCGAAGTCTAGCCGGAAAGAGACCCAGTACTTC. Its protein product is CASSYSKSSRKETQYF.

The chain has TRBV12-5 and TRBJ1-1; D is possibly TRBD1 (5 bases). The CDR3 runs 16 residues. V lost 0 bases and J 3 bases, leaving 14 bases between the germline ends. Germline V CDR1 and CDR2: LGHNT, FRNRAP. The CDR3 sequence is CASGLVLGRVDTEAFF. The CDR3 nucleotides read TGTGCTAGTGGTTTGGTACTGGGCAGGGTGGACACTGAAGCTTTCTTT.

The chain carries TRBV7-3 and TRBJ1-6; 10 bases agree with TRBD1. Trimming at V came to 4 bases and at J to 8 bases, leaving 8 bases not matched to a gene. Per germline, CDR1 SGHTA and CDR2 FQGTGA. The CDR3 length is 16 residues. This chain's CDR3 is CASSSGDRGWDSPLHF. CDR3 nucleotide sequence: TGTGCCAGCAGCTCGGGGGACAGGGGATGGGATTCACCCCTCCACTTT.

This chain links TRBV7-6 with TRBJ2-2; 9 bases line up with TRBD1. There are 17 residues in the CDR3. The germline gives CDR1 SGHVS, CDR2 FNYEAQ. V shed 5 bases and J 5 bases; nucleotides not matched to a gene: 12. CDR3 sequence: CASSNPRDREITGELFF. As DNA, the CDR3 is TGTGCCAGCAGCAATCCTAGGGACAGGGAAATTACCGGGGAGCTGTTTTTT.

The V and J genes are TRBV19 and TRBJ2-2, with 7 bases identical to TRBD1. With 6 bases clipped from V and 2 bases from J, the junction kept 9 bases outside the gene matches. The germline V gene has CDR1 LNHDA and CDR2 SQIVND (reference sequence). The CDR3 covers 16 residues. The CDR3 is CASSLFGTVNTGELFF. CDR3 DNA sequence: TGTGCCAGTAGCCTCTTTGGGACAGTCAACACCGGGGAGCTGTTTTTT.

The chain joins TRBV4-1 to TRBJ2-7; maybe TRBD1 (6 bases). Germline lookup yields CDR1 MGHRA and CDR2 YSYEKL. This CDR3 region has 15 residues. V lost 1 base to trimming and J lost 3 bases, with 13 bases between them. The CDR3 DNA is TGCGCCAGCAGCCAAGGGACAGCAGAATTCTACGAGCAGTACTTC. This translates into CASSQGTAEFYEQYF.

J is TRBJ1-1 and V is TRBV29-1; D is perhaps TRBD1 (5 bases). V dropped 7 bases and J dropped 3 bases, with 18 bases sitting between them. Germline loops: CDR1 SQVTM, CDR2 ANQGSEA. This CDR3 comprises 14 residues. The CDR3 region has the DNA TGCAGCGCTACCCAGGGCACCTGGGACACTGAAGCTTTCTTT. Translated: CSATQGTWDTEAFF.

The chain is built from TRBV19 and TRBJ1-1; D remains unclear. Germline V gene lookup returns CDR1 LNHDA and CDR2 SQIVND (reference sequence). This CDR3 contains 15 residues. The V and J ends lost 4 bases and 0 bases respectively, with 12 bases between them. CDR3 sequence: CASSSSGRMNTEAFF. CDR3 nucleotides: TGTGCCAGTAGTAGCTCTGGGCGCATGAACACTGAAGCTTTCTTT. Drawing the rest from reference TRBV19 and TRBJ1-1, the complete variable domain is DGGITQSPKYLFRKEGQNVTLSCEQNLNHDAMYWYRQDPGQGLRLIYYSQIVNDFQKGDIAEGYSVSREKKESFPLTVTSAQKNPTAFYLCASSSSGRMNTEAFFGQGTRLTVV.

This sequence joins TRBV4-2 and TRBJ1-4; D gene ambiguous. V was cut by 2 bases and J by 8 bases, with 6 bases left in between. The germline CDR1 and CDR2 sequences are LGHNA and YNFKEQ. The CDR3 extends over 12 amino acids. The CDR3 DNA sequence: TGTGCCAGCAGCCAATTGGGCGAAAAACTGTTTTTT. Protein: CASSQLGEKLFF.

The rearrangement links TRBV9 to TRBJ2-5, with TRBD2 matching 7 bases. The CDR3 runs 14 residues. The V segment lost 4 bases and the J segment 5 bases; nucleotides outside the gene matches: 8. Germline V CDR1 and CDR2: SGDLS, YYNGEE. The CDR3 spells CASSPRLAVETQYF. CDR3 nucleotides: TGTGCCAGCAGCCCCCGGCTAGCGGTGGAGACCCAGTACTTC. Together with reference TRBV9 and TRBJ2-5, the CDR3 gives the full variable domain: DSGVTQTPKHLITATGQRVTLRCSPRSGDLSVYWYQQSLDQGLQFLIQYYNGEERAKGNILERFSAQQFPDLHSELNLSSLELGDSALYFCASSPRLAVETQYFGPGTRLLVL.

The CDR3 reads CASSLNPGQGDSPLHF. CDR3 coding DNA: TGTGCCAGCAGCTTAAACCCGGGACAGGGGGATTCACCCCTCCACTTT. This chain joins TRBV11-1 and TRBJ1-6; 11 bases agree with TRBD1. Germline values: CDR1 SGHAT, CDR2 FQDESV (reference sequence). The trim removed 2 bases at V and 8 bases at J, leaving 5 bases unmatched. The CDR3 runs to 16 residues. The whole variable domain, filled in from reference TRBV11-1 and TRBJ1-6, reads EAEVAQSPRYKITEKSQAVAFWCDPISGHATLYWYRQILGQGPELLVQFQDESVVDDSQLPKDRFSAERLKGVDSTLKIQPAELGDSAMYLCASSLNPGQGDSPLHFGNGTRLTVT.

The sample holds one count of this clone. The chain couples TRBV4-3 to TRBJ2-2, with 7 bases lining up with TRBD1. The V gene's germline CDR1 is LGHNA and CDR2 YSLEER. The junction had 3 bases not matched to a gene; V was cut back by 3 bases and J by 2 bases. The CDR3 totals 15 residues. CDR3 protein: CASSHRQGNTGELFF. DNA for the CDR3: TGCGCCAGCAGCCACCGACAGGGAAACACCGGGGAGCTGTTTTTT.

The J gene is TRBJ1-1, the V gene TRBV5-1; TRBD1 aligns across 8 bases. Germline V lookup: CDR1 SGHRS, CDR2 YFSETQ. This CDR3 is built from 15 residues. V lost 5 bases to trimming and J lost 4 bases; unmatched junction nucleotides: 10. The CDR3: CASSLAGGSFTEAFF. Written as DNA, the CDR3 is TGCGCCAGCAGTCTAGCAGGGGGCTCCTTCACTGAAGCTTTCTTT.